The sequence of this TCR beta chain was determined in a study of OX40 agonist ivuxolimab in advanced cancers. Trimming pared 0 bases from V and 4 bases from J, leaving 16 bases between. Per germline, CDR1 MNHEY and CDR2 SMNVEV (reference sequence). The CDR3 consists of 17 residues. Only in-frame clones appear in the TCRdb table, and some are missing; sequencing was by immunoSEQ multiplex PCR. Among some 96,000 clones listed, about 91% were seen once. The starting material was CD4+ or CD8+ T cells sorted from blood, obtained in a trial of the OX40 agonist ivuxolimab. This TCR was sampled from an adult with an advanced solid tumor such as melanoma, head and neck, liver or kidney cancer. The chain carries TRBV27 and TRBJ2-1, with D tentatively TRBD2 (5 bases). The CDR3 region has the DNA TGTGCCAGCAGTTTATCGATCCGTATCTCGGGATACAATGAGCAGTTCTTC. Its protein is CASSLSIRISGYNEQFF.